These 20 T cell receptor beta chains came from one sample sequenced in a study of human T cells and chemical hapten exposure. The sample's time point: patch test 2, 6 weeks after DPC sensitization. Treatment specified: therapeutic diphenylcyclopropenone sensitization with weekly scalp DPC. TCRdb redid the calling of the RACE reads with MiXCR, one entry per CDR3 protein. Of a few hundred thousand distinct CDR3 sequences listed, about 6% were seen once; the top ten hold about 5%. Sequenced here: whole blood, sampled in connection with sensitization to the hapten diphenylcyclopropenone (DPC). The origin of the receptors is a woman between 18 and 29 years old with alopecia areata. Some clones in this sample may be carry-over from other donors' samples.

Many counts were recorded for this clonotype. This sequence joins TRBV5-1 and TRBJ2-3; the match to TRBD2 covers 8 bases. The CDR3 has 15 residues. The J segment lost 6 bases and the V segment lost 0 bases, leaving 6 bases of the junction unmatched. In germline, CDR1 is SGHRS, CDR2 YFSETQ. Written as DNA, the CDR3 is TGCGCCAGCAGCTTGGAAGCTAGCGGGTCCGATACGCAGTATTTT. The encoded protein is CASSLEASGSDTQYF.

The chain joins TRBV9 to TRBJ2-3, with TRBD2 matching 10 bases. This CDR3 region has 16 residues. Looked up from germline, CDR1 is SGDLS and CDR2 is YYNGEE. The trim removed 6 bases at V and 4 bases at J, leaving 11 bases unmatched. The CDR3 DNA reads TGTGCCAGCACCCCGTCGGGGACTAGCGTTTCAGATACGCAGTATTTT. Translating gives CASTPSGTSVSDTQYF.

This clonotype came up many times. J is TRBJ2-2 and V is TRBV4-2; D unclear. This CDR3 comprises 14 residues. Germline V CDR1 and CDR2: LGHNA, YNFKEQ. Between the trimmed V and J ends, which lost 1 base and 2 bases, there was a span of 5 bases. The CDR3, as DNA: TGTGCCAGCAGCCAAGTAACCAACACCGGGGAGCTGTTTTTT. Its translation is CASSQVTNTGELFF.

The chain links TRBV14 to TRBJ1-1; 9 bases are a match to TRBD1. This CDR3 is built from 12 residues. Germline trimming cut 8 bases from V and 12 bases from J; bases unmatched to any gene: 10. Germline CDR1 is SGHDN and CDR2 is FVKESK. As DNA, the CDR3 is TGTGCCAGCGCACAGGGGGCGCGGGTTCCTTTCTTT. Translated, it gives CASAQGARVPFF.

V gene TRBV9 combines with J gene TRBJ2-3; 9 positions agree with TRBD1. The CDR3 extends over 15 amino acids. V trimming: 0 bases; J trimming: 4 bases; junction bases outside the gene matches: 3. Germline V CDR1 and CDR2: SGDLS, YYNGEE. CDR3 in amino acids: CASSVATGGADTQYF. DNA of the CDR3: TGTGCCAGCAGCGTAGCTACAGGGGGCGCAGATACGCAGTATTTT. The variable domain in full, completed from reference TRBV9 and TRBJ2-3, reads DSGVTQTPKHLITATGQRVTLRCSPRSGDLSVYWYQQSLDQGLQFLIQYYNGEERAKGNILERFSAQQFPDLHSELNLSSLELGDSALYFCASSVATGGADTQYFGPGTRLTVL.

The chain links TRBV5-1 to TRBJ2-4, with TRBD1 as a possible D gene (5 bases). Trimming took off 3 bases at V and 0 bases at J, with 13 bases between the two ends. CDR3 length: 16 amino acids. From germline, CDR1 is SGHRS and CDR2 YFSETQ. The CDR3 bases are TGCGCCAGCAGCTCCACAGGATTACAAGCCAAAAACATTCAGTACTTC. Protein sequence: CASSSTGLQAKNIQYF. Using reference TRBV5-1 and TRBJ2-4 for the parts outside the CDR3, the full variable domain is KAGVTQTPRYLIKTRGQQVTLSCSPISGHRSVSWYQQTPGQGLQFLFEYFSETQRNKGNFPGRFSGRQFSNSRSEMNVSTLELGDSALYLCASSSTGLQAKNIQYFGAGTRLSVL.

Many counts were recorded for this clonotype. CDR3: CASSSQKDNSPLHF. The CDR3 DNA follows: TGCGCCAGCAGCAGTCAAAAGGATAATTCACCCCTCCACTTT. The V gene is TRBV5-1, the J gene TRBJ1-6; D is uncertain. The germline CDR1 and CDR2 sequences are SGHRS and YFSETQ. V was trimmed by 4 bases and J by 5 bases, leaving 10 bases between them. CDR3 length: 14 amino acids. Combining the CDR3 with reference TRBV5-1 and TRBJ1-6 gives the whole variable domain KAGVTQTPRYLIKTRGQQVTLSCSPISGHRSVSWYQQTPGQGLQFLFEYFSETQRNKGNFPGRFSGRQFSNSRSEMNVSTLELGDSALYLCASSSQKDNSPLHFGNGTRLTVT.

The chain carries TRBV6-5 and TRBJ1-1; the D is unclear. Germline CDR1 reads MNHEY; CDR2 reads SVGAGI. V lost 6 bases and J lost 2, with 16 bases in between. This CDR3 has 15 amino acids. The CDR3 DNA is TGTGCCAGCAGGATTAGGATAGGCGGCAACACTGAAGCTTTCTTT. This codes for CASRIRIGGNTEAFF.

This clonotype was seen repeatedly, ten times or more. The chain has TRBV27 and TRBJ1-4; D is unclear. This CDR3 has 14 amino acids. Germline CDR1 is MNHEY and CDR2 is SMNVEV (reference sequence). V was cut by 7 bases and J by 0 bases, with 9 bases left in between. CDR3 loop: CASTTVATNEKLFF. The CDR3 DNA sequence: TGTGCCAGCACTACCGTTGCAACTAATGAAAAACTGTTTTTT.

This clonotype was observed many times. The V call is TRBV10-3, the J call TRBJ1-3, with no clear D. CDR1 ENHRY and CDR2 SYGVKD come from the germline V gene. V gave up 3 bases and J gave up 3 bases, with 12 bases separating them. This CDR3 comprises 15 residues. The CDR3 nucleotides are TGTGCCATCAGTGATACCGGCAGCGATGGAAACACCATATATTTT. Residues: CAISDTGSDGNTIYF.

The gene calls are TRBV27 and TRBJ1-5; D uncertain. The CDR3 extends over 14 amino acids. Trimming cost V 4 bases and J 7 bases, with 14 bases left between them. Germline values: CDR1 MNHEY, CDR2 SMNVEV (reference sequence). The chain's CDR3 is CASSSTVLRQPQHF. CDR3 DNA: TGTGCCAGCAGTTCTACAGTCCTGAGACAGCCCCAGCATTTT.

This clonotype was recorded many times. V and J are TRBV6-5 and TRBJ1-2, with 7 bases fitting TRBD1. This CDR3 has 14 residues. V gave up 4 bases and J gave up 2 bases; unmatched junction bases: 4. Germline lookup yields CDR1 MNHEY and CDR2 SVGAGI. This CDR3 is CASSSQGVNYGYTF. CDR3 coding DNA: TGTGCCAGCAGTTCCCAGGGGGTGAACTATGGCTACACCTTC.

This clonotype was recorded at least ten times. The V and J genes are TRBV12-3 or TRBV12-4 and TRBJ1-2; D remains ambiguous. This CDR3 region has 16 residues. V was pared by 2 bases and J by 2 bases, with 15 bases between. The CDR3 loop is CASSLNRKGTNYGYTF. CDR3 in DNA: TGTGCCAGCAGTTTAAATAGGAAGGGTACCAACTATGGCTACACCTTC.

V gene TRBV7-9 combines with J gene TRBJ2-2; a weak D match, TRBD1 (6 bases). With 1 base removed from V and 4 bases from J, the gap between germline ends came to 13 bases. Germline CDR1 and CDR2: SEHNR and FQNEAQ (reference sequence). The CDR3 extends over 16 amino acids. CDR3 loop: CASSLVGGIGTGELFF. The CDR3 DNA sequence: TGTGCCAGCAGCTTAGTAGGGGGAATCGGCACCGGGGAGCTGTTTTTT.

There are a few counts of this clonotype. The chain employs TRBV20-1 and TRBJ2-1; tentatively, D is TRBD1 (8 bases). The V gene lost 6 bases and the J gene lost 0 bases, with 15 bases spanning the gap. The CDR3 length is 15 residues. CDR1 DFQATT and CDR2 SNEGSKA come from the germline V gene (reference sequence). The CDR3 spells CSAPGGGSSYNEQFF. CDR3 sequence (DNA): TGCAGTGCCCCAGGGGGCGGGAGCTCCTACAATGAGCAGTTCTTC.

This clonotype was seen repeatedly, ten times or more. The rearrangement uses TRBV3-1 and TRBJ1-5; D is unclear. CDR3 size: 13 residues. Between the trimmed V and J ends, which lost 1 base and 3 bases, there was a span of 4 bases. From germline, CDR1 is LGHDT and CDR2 YNNKEL (reference sequence). CDR3 DNA sequence: TGTGCCAGCAGCCAAGGGCCCAATCAGCCCCAGCATTTT. It codes for CASSQGPNQPQHF.

This chain uses TRBV5-1 with TRBJ2-3; D gene ambiguous. Trimming pared 0 bases from V and 0 bases from J, leaving 8 bases between. Germline V gene data show CDR1 as SGHRS and CDR2 as YFSETQ. The CDR3 spans 15 residues. CDR3 amino acids: CASSLEATSTDTQYF. In nucleotides, the CDR3 is TGCGCCAGCAGCTTGGAGGCCACTAGCACAGATACGCAGTATTTT.

This clonotype was seen repeatedly, ten times or more. This chain links TRBV28 with TRBJ1-1, with D possibly matching TRBD1 (6 bases). CDR1 and CDR2 (germline): MDHEN, SYDVKM. CDR3 size: 15 residues. The V end was cut by 3 bases, the J end by 5 bases, with 16 bases between. The CDR3 bases are TGTGCCAGCAGTTTGACTACAGGGCGGGGGACTGAAGCTTTCTTT. This encodes CASSLTTGRGTEAFF.

This clonotype turned up a few times. This chain joins TRBV5-1 and TRBJ2-3, with D possibly matching TRBD2 (5 bases). This CDR3 is 15 amino acids long. Germline CDR1 SGHRS, CDR2 YFSETQ. The V and J ends lost 4 bases and 4 bases respectively, with 16 bases between them. The CDR3 sequence is CASSQLGLLSDTQYF. The CDR3, as DNA: TGCGCCAGCAGCCAACTAGGCCTTTTATCAGATACGCAGTATTTT.

The chain links TRBV4-3 to TRBJ2-2; 7 bases fit TRBD1. The germline CDR1 and CDR2 sequences are LGHNA and YSLEER. The trim removed 4 bases at V and 3 bases at J, leaving 8 bases unmatched. The CDR3 sequence is 16 residues long. Here the CDR3 reads CASSREGAGDTGELFF. In nucleotides, the CDR3 is TGCGCCAGCAGCCGCGAGGGGGCGGGCGACACCGGGGAGCTGTTTTTT.